This T cell receptor beta chain was documented in a study of T cells after yellow fever vaccination. General study points: Any FACS-sorted repertoire could hold abundant clonotypes that contaminate it from the bulk population. The secondary response was weaker but peaked faster, day 5 versus 15. Reappearance after the booster was observed for most primary-vaccination clones (96% CD4, over 70% CD8).

Universal primer sites and UMIs were introduced during 5'RACE template-switching synthesis of TCR cDNA. TCRdb independently ran MiXCR on the 5' RACE reads; one entry per CDR3 protein. The sample lists 50,000 or so distinct CDR3 sequences; around 7% were seen once. On this clonotype: The antigen is unknown.

Germline V CDR1 and CDR2: SGHNT, YYREEE (reference sequence). After removal of 4 bases from V and 2 bases from J, the junction contained 3 bases not matched to a gene. This CDR3 has 15 amino acids. This receptor was obtained from a man between 18 and 29 years old who received the YFV17D yellow fever vaccine. The chain links TRBV5-4 to TRBJ1-3, with 10 bases aligning to TRBD1. Source: CD8+ T cells sorted from PBMCs, taken on the day of the first yellow fever vaccination. The CDR3: CASSPDRGAGNTIYF. The CDR3 coding sequence is TGTGCCAGCAGCCCGGACAGGGGGGCTGGAAACACCATATATTTT.